Following are 30 T cell receptor beta chains from one sample sequenced in a study of T cell repertoires in cytomegalovirus infection. TCRdb processed the reads anew with MiXCR; each CDR3 protein has one entry. This table has about 920,000 distinct CDR3 sequences, roughly 31% appearing once. These receptors have no known antigen. Here the sequenced sample was cultured CD8+ T cells from PBMCs, taken from culture after CMV antigen stimulation. Source of these receptors: a human donor in good health (CMV status not recorded). Some clones in this sample may be carry-over from other donors' samples.

V and J are TRBV12-3 or TRBV12-4 and TRBJ1-2; possibly TRBD1 for D (5 bases). V lost 10 bases to trimming and J lost 7 bases, with 16 bases between them. This CDR3 is built from 12 residues. The CDR3 loop reads CAKQFFGGGYTF. Written as DNA, the CDR3 is TGTGCCAAGCAGTTTTTTGGGGGTGGCTACACCTTC.

DNA of the CDR3: TGTGCCAGCGGGGACAGGAGACCCTTCTATAGCAATCAGCCCCAGCATTTT. Residues: CASGDRRPFYSNQPQHF. This rearrangement joins TRBV2 to TRBJ1-5; 8 bases match TRBD1. This CDR3 spans 17 amino acids. Trimming removed 8 bases from V and 0 bases from J; junction bases left unmatched: 12. Per germline, CDR1 SNHLY and CDR2 FYNNEI. The complete variable domain, with remaining parts taken from reference TRBV2 and TRBJ1-5, reads EPEVTQTPSHQVTQMGQEVILRCVPISNHLYFYWYRQILGQKVEFLVSFYNNEISEKSEIFDDQFSVERPDGSNFTLKIRSTKLEDSAMYFCASGDRRPFYSNQPQHFGDGTRLSIL.

The rearrangement joins TRBV12-5 to TRBJ2-7; no firm D call. The CDR3 totals 12 residues. Germline V gene data show CDR1 as LGHNT and CDR2 as FRNRAP. Trimming took off 6 bases at V and 3 bases at J, with 9 bases between the two ends. The CDR3 DNA is TGTGCTAGTGGGACGAGGAGCTACGAGCAGTACTTC. Its protein product is CASGTRSYEQYF. Full variable domain (outside the CDR3, taken from reference TRBV12-5 and TRBJ2-7): DARVTQTPRHKVTEMGQEVTMRCQPILGHNTVFWYRQTMMQGLELLAYFRNRAPLDDSGMPKDRFSAEMPDATLATLKIQPSEPRDSAVYFCASGTRSYEQYFGPGTRLTVT.

The table lists this clonotype with a few counts. The J gene is TRBJ2-2, the V gene TRBV4-3; perhaps TRBD1 as D (6 bases). From germline, CDR1 is LGHNA and CDR2 YSLEER. CDR3 length: 17 amino acids. V lost 0 bases to trimming and J lost 2 bases, with 13 bases between them. The chain's CDR3 is CASSQDPTGLNTGELFF. CDR3 nucleotides: TGCGCCAGCAGCCAAGACCCAACAGGGCTTAACACCGGGGAGCTGTTTTTT.

The chain joins TRBV9 to TRBJ1-1; 7 bases line up with TRBD1. Germline V gene data show CDR1 as SGDLS and CDR2 as YYNGEE. This CDR3 contains 14 residues. After removal of 3 bases from V and 6 bases from J, the junction contained 8 bases not matched to a gene. CDR3 bases: TGTGCCAGCAGCGGGGAAGGGGGCCCCCCTGAAGCTTTCTTT. As protein: CASSGEGGPPEAFF.

In this sample, this clonotype turned up a few times. CDR3 sequence reads: CASSSGPANYGYTF. The CDR3 DNA is TGTGCCAGCAGTTCGGGGCCAGCTAACTATGGCTACACCTTC. This chain links TRBV12-3 or TRBV12-4 with TRBJ1-2; TRBD1 might be the D (5 bases). The CDR3 loop spans 14 amino acids. With 4 bases removed from V and 0 bases from J, the gap between germline ends came to 9 bases.

This chain joins TRBV12-3 or TRBV12-4 and TRBJ1-3; D remains ambiguous. V lost 1 base and J lost 2, with 18 bases in between. The CDR3 runs to 18 residues. The CDR3 coding sequence is TGTGCCAGCAGTTTAGTCCTCCGACGTACAAGACCTGGAAACACCATATATTTT. It codes for CASSLVLRRTRPGNTIYF.

The genes are TRBV4-1 and TRBJ2-1; the match to TRBD1 covers 7 bases. In germline, CDR1 is MGHRA, CDR2 YSYEKL. V lost 1 base, J lost 8 bases, and 5 bases stayed unmatched. CDR3 length: 14 residues. The CDR3 region is CASSQGQGGYEQFF. The DNA for the CDR3 is TGCGCCAGCAGCCAAGGACAGGGCGGGTATGAGCAGTTCTTC.

V and J are TRBV19 and TRBJ1-5; D possibly corresponds to TRBD1 (6 bases). The germline gives CDR1 LNHDA, CDR2 SQIVND (reference sequence). This CDR3 has 15 amino acids. Trimming removed 7 bases from V and 5 bases from J, with 18 bases in between. As DNA, the CDR3 is TGTGCCAGTACTATGGGTGGGGGGCTCGATCAGCCCCAGCATTTT. This sequence encodes CASTMGGGLDQPQHF.

This clonotype showed up many times. The chain carries TRBV7-2 and TRBJ1-2, with TRBD1 matching 10 bases. V lost 3 bases to trimming and J lost 1 base; unmatched junction nucleotides: 2. CDR1 and CDR2 (germline): SGHTA, FQGNSA. The CDR3 consists of 15 residues. The CDR3 loop is CASSLDRGINYGYTF. The CDR3 DNA reads as TGTGCCAGCAGCTTGGACAGGGGGATTAACTATGGCTACACCTTC.

This chain links TRBV12-3 or TRBV12-4 with TRBJ1-4; D unclear. Trimming took 1 base from V and 2 from J, leaving 14 bases between them. The CDR3 is 17 residues long. CDR3 DNA sequence: TGTGCCAGCAGTTTAGGTTTGGGGAAGGGTACTAATGAAAAACTGTTTTTT. It translates to CASSLGLGKGTNEKLFF.

The table lists this clonotype with a few counts. The rearrangement joins TRBV7-9 to TRBJ2-1; D is ambiguous. The V and J ends lost 6 bases and 5 bases respectively, with 17 bases between them. The CDR3 has 15 amino acids. CDR1 and CDR2 from the germline V gene are SEHNR and FQNEAQ (reference sequence). CDR3 sequence reads: CASRGDIPTHNEQFF. Here the CDR3 DNA reads TGTGCCAGCAGAGGAGACATCCCGACCCACAATGAGCAGTTCTTC.

This rearrangement joins TRBV12-3 or TRBV12-4 to TRBJ1-1; 9 nucleotides match TRBD1. This CDR3 contains 15 residues. V lost 7 bases to trimming and J lost 3 bases; unmatched junction nucleotides: 9. The CDR3 DNA reads as TGTGCCAGCACCCGGACAGGGGTGGGCGACACTGAAGCTTTCTTT. Its translation: CASTRTGVGDTEAFF.

This clonotype was counted many times. The chain couples TRBV7-8 to TRBJ2-7; a possible D gene is TRBD2 (5 bases). The ends were cut back, 1 base at V and 4 bases at J, with 14 bases in the middle. Germline V gives CDR1 SGHVS, CDR2 FQNEAQ. This CDR3 contains 15 residues. In DNA form, the CDR3 reads TGTGCCAGCAGCTTAGGCCCTAGCCCCTCGTACGAGCAGTACTTC. This codes for CASSLGPSPSYEQYF.

J is TRBJ2-3 and V is TRBV6-4; 9 nucleotides align to TRBD1. The J segment lost 4 bases and the V segment lost 5 bases, leaving 7 bases of the junction unmatched. Germline CDR1 and CDR2: MRHNA and SNTAGT. The CDR3 loop spans 15 amino acids. The CDR3 sequence is CASSFWDREADTQYF. In nucleotides, the CDR3 is TGTGCCAGCAGTTTCTGGGACAGGGAAGCAGATACGCAGTATTTT.

The chain joins TRBV2 to TRBJ2-3, with TRBD2 matching over 14 bases. This CDR3 comprises 16 residues. V gave up 6 bases and J gave up 4 bases; unmatched junction bases: 6. CDR1 is SNHLY, CDR2 FYNNEI, per germline. DNA of the CDR3: TGTGCCAGCAGCGGGACTAGCGGGGGAGACTCAGATACGCAGTATTTT. Translation: CASSGTSGGDSDTQYF.

The V gene is TRBV7-3, the J gene TRBJ2-2, with unresolved D. V was clipped by 0 bases and J by 8 bases, with 7 bases between them. Germline CDR1 reads SGHTA; CDR2 reads FQGTGA. The CDR3 contains 13 residues. The CDR3 is CASSLTSVGELFF. As DNA, the CDR3 is TGTGCCAGCAGCTTAACTAGTGTGGGGGAGCTGTTTTTT. The full variable domain, rest sourced from reference TRBV7-3 and TRBJ2-2, is GAGVSQTPSNKVTEKGKYVELRCDPISGHTALYWYRQSLGQGPEFLIYFQGTGAADDSGLPNDRFFAVRPEGSVSTLKIQRTERGDSAVYLCASSLTSVGELFFGEGSRLTVL.

This clonotype has a count of ten or more. The genes are TRBV4-1 and TRBJ1-6; unclear D gene. The length of the CDR3 is 16 residues. CDR1 is MGHRA and CDR2 is YSYEKL in the germline V gene. Trimming took off 1 base at V and 7 bases at J, with 14 bases between the two ends. The CDR3 DNA reads TGCGCCAGCAGCCAAGGGGGAGGAGGAATCAATTCACCCCTCCACTTT. Its translation is CASSQGGGGINSPLHF.

This clonotype showed up many times. The chain combines TRBV7-2 with TRBJ2-4; 14 nucleotides match TRBD2. Germline trimming cut 1 base from V and 4 bases from J; bases unmatched to any gene: 3. Germline lookup yields CDR1 SGHTA and CDR2 FQGNSA. This CDR3 spans 17 amino acids. The CDR3 DNA reads as TGTGCCAGCAGCTTAGGGGGACTAGCGGGGGCAAAAAACATTCAGTACTTC. This gives the protein CASSLGGLAGAKNIQYF. The variable domain in full, with the rest retrieved from reference TRBV7-2 and TRBJ2-4, is GAGVSQSPSNKVTEKGKDVELRCDPISGHTALYWYRQSLGQGLEFLIYFQGNSAPDKSGLPSDRFSAERTGGSVSTLTIQRTQQEDSAVYLCASSLGGLAGAKNIQYFGAGTRLSVL.

In this sample, this clonotype turned up many times. The chain couples TRBV12-3 or TRBV12-4 to TRBJ2-7, with D perhaps TRBD1 or TRBD2 (5 bases each). CDR3 length: 15 residues. V was pared by 3 bases and J by 2 bases, with 14 bases between. CDR3 sequence reads: CASSFGGVTAYEQYF. CDR3 coding DNA: TGTGCCAGCAGTTTTGGGGGAGTAACCGCCTACGAGCAGTACTTC.

For this clonotype: This may be a read error: a much more frequent sequence differs by one nucleotide. The chain has TRBV7-4 and TRBJ2-1, with D perhaps given as TRBD1 or TRBD2 (5 bases each). From germline, CDR1 is SGHVT and CDR2 SQSDAQ. The length of the CDR3 is 15 residues. The CDR3: CTSSSGHPGPNEQFF. The CDR3 bases are TGTACCAGCAGCTCCGGACACCCGGGACCCAATGAGCAGTTCTTC.

Notes on this clonotype: The germline gene is not matched at one end of the junction; a read error may be the cause. CDR3 bases: TGTGCCAGCAGCTTGGCCCCAGGACCCCATAAGGATTTT. Translating gives CASSLAPGPHKDF. The chain links TRBV5-4 to TRBJ2-3; D is unresolved. The CDR3 has 13 residues. Germline values: CDR1 SGHNT, CDR2 YYREEE (reference sequence). Complete variable domain (other parts from reference TRBV5-4 and TRBJ2-3): ETGVTQSPTHLIKTRGQQVTLRCSSQSGHNTVSWYQQALGQGPQFIFQYYREEENGRGNFPPRFSGLQFPNYSSELNVNALELDDSALYLCASSLAPGPHKDFGPGTRLTVL.

The chain uses TRBV7-6 and TRBJ1-2, with a weak D call TRBD1 (5 bases). V dropped 5 bases and J dropped 4 bases, with 17 bases sitting between them. CDR3 length: 15 residues. Germline CDR1 SGHVS, CDR2 FNYEAQ. This CDR3 is CASSRLGGSIYGYTF. The CDR3 region has the DNA TGTGCCAGCAGCCGTCTTGGGGGGTCCATCTATGGCTACACCTTC.

This clonotype turned up a few times. This sequence joins TRBV10-3 and TRBJ2-3; 9 positions agree with TRBD1. The V gene's germline CDR1 is ENHRY and CDR2 SYGVKD. The CDR3 runs to 19 residues. V was pared by 6 bases and J by 2 bases, with 18 bases of the junction left unmatched. CDR3 coding DNA: TGTGCCATCAGACCCGGGACAGGGCCACGAAAGGGACCCACAGATACGCAGTATTTT. Its protein product is CAIRPGTGPRKGPTDTQYF.

Only a few counts were recorded for this clonotype. The V gene is TRBV12-3 or TRBV12-4, the J gene TRBJ1-1; D is perhaps TRBD1 (6 bases). The CDR3 loop spans 14 amino acids. V was cut by 4 bases and J by 2 bases, with 11 bases left in between. The CDR3 spells CASSWEGVNTEAFF. The DNA of the CDR3 is TGTGCCAGCAGTTGGGAGGGGGTTAACACTGAAGCTTTCTTT.

This clonotype was observed many times. The CDR3 sequence is CASGPDRGDTQYF. DNA for the CDR3: TGTGCCAGCGGACCAGACCGGGGAGATACGCAGTATTTT. V usage is TRBV7-8 and J usage is TRBJ2-3; TRBD2 might be the D (5 bases). Trimming stripped 8 bases from V and 5 bases from J, with 14 bases between. Germline V gene lookup returns CDR1 SGHVS and CDR2 FQNEAQ. The CDR3 length is 13 residues.

The chain employs TRBV6-2 or TRBV6-3 and TRBJ1-2; D gene ambiguous. Per the germline V gene, CDR1 is MNHEY and CDR2 is SVGEGT. CDR3 length: 14 residues. V was cut by 0 bases and J by 0 bases, with 5 bases left in between. As DNA, the CDR3 is TGTGCCAGCAGTTACTCGTTCGCTAACTATGGCTACACCTTC. As protein: CASSYSFANYGYTF.

Turning to this clonotype: One base away lies a much larger clone, so this may be a sequencing read error. The rearrangement links TRBV7-6 to TRBJ2-7; D is ambiguous. Looked up from germline, CDR1 is SGHVS and CDR2 is FNYEAQ. The CDR3 sequence is 14 residues long. The CDR3 sequence is CVSSLGDGSYEQYF. CDR3 nucleotides: TGTGTCAGCAGCTTAGGAGACGGATCCTACGAGCAGTACTTC.

The V call is TRBV4-1, the J call TRBJ1-6; weak D call: TRBD1 (5 bases). The ends were cut back, 0 bases at V and 7 bases at J, with 10 bases in the middle. Germline CDR1 is MGHRA and CDR2 is YSYEKL. The CDR3 runs to 15 residues. The CDR3 spells CASSQDVGGNSPLHF. CDR3 bases: TGCGCCAGCAGCCAAGATGTCGGGGGAAATTCACCCCTCCACTTT.

This clonotype was counted only a few times. The chain couples TRBV27 to TRBJ1-6; 9 nucleotides agree with TRBD1. Germline V gene data show CDR1 as MNHEY and CDR2 as SMNVEV (reference sequence). CDR3 length equals 17 residues. The J segment lost 10 bases and the V segment lost 2 bases, leaving 12 bases of the junction unmatched. The CDR3 is CASSLPTDRGARSPLHF. In nucleotides, the CDR3 is TGTGCCAGCAGTTTACCTACGGACAGGGGCGCAAGATCACCCCTCCACTTT.